This entry lists 25 T cell receptor beta chains sequenced from one sample in a study of beta chain features in type 1 diabetes. Expressed TCRB transcripts got sequenced, as all isolated RNA was reverse transcribed. Generated by immunoSEQ multiplex PCR, the TCRdb table keeps only in-frame clones and is missing some. Here the sample spans 150,000 or so clones, 9.2% being singletons. Input material: central memory CD4+ T cells from blood. All receptors derive from a man between 18 and 35 years old in good health.

The CDR3 DNA sequence: TGCGCCAGCAGCCATGGGCTCCTAGCGGGGGGGTACAATGAGCAGTTCTTC. It translates to CASSHGLLAGGYNEQFF. V gene TRBV4-1 combines with J gene TRBJ2-1, with TRBD2 matching over 12 bases. Germline CDR1 is MGHRA and CDR2 is YSYEKL. V lost 3 bases and J lost 4; bases outside the gene matches: 7. The CDR3 runs to 17 residues.

This clone was seen a handful of times. This chain uses TRBV2 with TRBJ1-6; D not certain. V lost 9 bases, J lost 8 bases, and 14 bases lay in between. This CDR3 is built from 13 residues. CDR1 is SNHLY and CDR2 is FYNNEI in the germline V gene. The DNA for the CDR3 is TGTGCCAGTCGCTCCGGGAGTGATTCACCCCTCCACTTT. This sequence encodes CASRSGSDSPLHF.

This clone has more than one count but fewer than ten. The chain links TRBV5-5 to TRBJ1-5, with 7 bases lining up with TRBD1. CDR3 length equals 14 residues. Trimming cost V 3 bases and J 7 bases; bases outside gene matches: 7. CDR1 is SGHKS, CDR2 YYEKEE, per germline (reference sequence). The CDR3, as DNA: TGTGCCAGCAGCTCGGGGACAGTGAGCCAGCCCCAGCATTTT. As protein: CASSSGTVSQPQHF.

This clone was recorded a few times. J is TRBJ2-3 and V is TRBV7-3, with 8 positions matching TRBD1. CDR1 and CDR2 from the germline V gene are SGHTA and FQGTGA. Trimming took 2 bases from V and 5 from J; bases not matched to a gene: 6. This CDR3 is built from 15 residues. CDR3 amino acids: CASSLLGQGIDTQYF. The CDR3 nucleotides read TGTGCCAGCAGCTTATTAGGACAGGGTATAGATACGCAGTATTTT.

This clone was counted between two and nine times. In DNA form, the CDR3 reads TGTGCCATCAGTGAATGGACAGATAATTCACCCCTCCACTTT. Translation: CAISEWTDNSPLHF. J is TRBJ1-6 and V is TRBV10-3; tentatively, D is TRBD1 (6 bases). The germline CDR1 and CDR2 sequences are ENHRY and SYGVKD. Trimming left V 3 bases short and J 5 bases short, with 8 bases between. The CDR3 has 14 residues.

The CDR3 loop is CASSLRQRTQETQYF. In nucleotides, the CDR3 is TGTGCCAGCAGCTTAAGACAGAGAACCCAAGAGACCCAGTACTTC. The V call is TRBV7-9, the J call TRBJ2-5; maybe TRBD1 (5 bases). Per germline, CDR1 SEHNR and CDR2 FQNEAQ (reference sequence). The CDR3 loop spans 15 amino acids. Trimming pared 2 bases from V and 1 base from J, leaving 11 bases between.

The chain combines TRBV7-7 with TRBJ2-5; maybe TRBD2 (5 bases). This CDR3 is 15 amino acids long. Germline CDR1 SSHAT, CDR2 FNYEAQ (reference sequence). V dropped 5 bases and J dropped 5 bases, with 18 bases sitting between them. The CDR3 region has the DNA TGTGCCAGCAGCCTCGCGGCGGGTATTGGGGAGACCCAGTACTTC. This codes for CASSLAAGIGETQYF.

The J gene is TRBJ2-2, the V gene TRBV7-2, with 15 bases fitting TRBD2. The CDR3 runs to 15 residues. Germline V gene lookup returns CDR1 SGHTA and CDR2 FQGNSA. With 4 bases clipped from V and 6 bases from J, the junction kept 0 bases outside the gene matches. Here the CDR3 reads CASSWTSGGAGELFF. CDR3 sequence (DNA): TGTGCCAGCAGCTGGACTAGCGGGGGGGCCGGGGAGCTGTTTTTT.

CDR3 nucleotides: TGTGCCAGCAGCTTGTTTAACACAAACACTGAAGCTTTCTTT. Translating gives CASSLFNTNTEAFF. J is TRBJ1-1 and V is TRBV5-6; D not certain. The CDR3 contains 14 residues. Per germline, CDR1 SGHDT and CDR2 YYEEEE. Trimming stripped 1 base from V and 2 bases from J, with 9 bases between.

This clone has a handful of counts. The chain employs TRBV6-5 and TRBJ2-7; D remains unclear. The J call may be in error: the DNA end matches TRBJ2-5 better. Germline loops: CDR1 MNHEY, CDR2 SVGAGI. The CDR3 runs to 12 residues. The CDR3 region is CASSTTRETQYF. The CDR3 region has the DNA TGTGCCAGCAGCACAACACGGGAGACCCAGTACTTC.

About this clone: The same CDR3 arises from other DNA sequences in this sample as well. The V call is TRBV28, the J call TRBJ1-1; D unclear. The CDR3 loop spans 13 amino acids. V gave up 2 bases and J gave up 2 bases, with 6 bases separating them. Germline CDR1 MDHEN, CDR2 SYDVKM. In DNA, the CDR3 is TGTGCCAGCAGTTTAGGCGGAAACACTGAAGCTTTCTTT. It yields the protein CASSLGGNTEAFF. Based on the CDR3 plus reference TRBV28 and TRBJ1-1, the full variable domain is DVKVTQSSRYLVKRTGEKVFLECVQDMDHENMFWYRQDPGLGLRLIYFSYDVKMKEKGDIPEGYSVSREKKERFSLILESASTNQTSMYLCASSLGGNTEAFFGQGTRLTVV.

There are a few counts of this clone. This chain joins TRBV18 and TRBJ1-2, with D unclear. CDR1 and CDR2 (germline): KGHSH, LQKENI. The ends were cut back, 0 bases at V and 2 bases at J, with 4 bases in the middle. CDR3 length equals 13 residues. This CDR3 is CASSPPQNYGYTF. Here the CDR3 DNA reads TGTGCCAGCTCACCACCACAAAACTATGGCTACACCTTC.

This clone was observed a few times. This chain joins TRBV14 and TRBJ2-1; 7 nucleotides agree with TRBD1. Germline CDR1 SGHDN, CDR2 FVKESK. The CDR3 length is 15 residues. J lost 1 base, V lost 4 bases, and 4 bases had no gene match. The CDR3 region is CASSPLRGSYNEQFF. The CDR3, as DNA: TGTGCCAGCAGCCCTCTCAGGGGGTCCTACAATGAGCAGTTCTTC.

This clone was detected ten times or more. The chain uses TRBV7-2 and TRBJ1-2; TRBD1 might be the D (6 bases). CDR1 and CDR2 (germline): SGHTA, FQGNSA. Trimming took off 5 bases at V and 4 bases at J, with 14 bases between the two ends. The CDR3 length is 14 residues. In DNA, the CDR3 is TGTGCCAGCAGCAGACGGACAGAACGCTATGGCTACACCTTC. Translation gives CASSRRTERYGYTF. Variable domain in full (rest from reference TRBV7-2 and TRBJ1-2): GAGVSQSPSNKVTEKGKDVELRCDPISGHTALYWYRQSLGQGLEFLIYFQGNSAPDKSGLPSDRFSAERTGGSVSTLTIQRTQQEDSAVYLCASSRRTERYGYTFGSGTRLTVV.

The chain combines TRBV7-8 with TRBJ2-3; D not certain. With 2 bases removed from V and 8 bases from J, the gap between germline ends came to 5 bases. The CDR3 spans 11 residues. From germline, CDR1 is SGHVS and CDR2 FQNEAQ. In nucleotides, the CDR3 is TGTGCCAGCAGCTTACCGGGTACGCAGTATTTT. The encoded protein is CASSLPGTQYF.

This clone was recorded a few times. The chain joins TRBV7-2 to TRBJ2-3; a possible D gene is TRBD2 (5 bases). V was pared by 3 bases and J by 13 bases, with 14 bases between. The CDR3 extends over 12 amino acids. Germline CDR1 is SGHTA and CDR2 is FQGNSA. The CDR3 DNA is TGTGCCAGCAGCTTCCTGACGGGGTTAAAGTATTTT. Translation gives CASSFLTGLKYF.

The rearrangement links TRBV29-1 to TRBJ1-5; 7 bases fit TRBD1. CDR3 length: 12 residues. Losses at the gene ends were 4 bases for V and 4 bases for J; bases not matched to a gene: 1. Germline V lookup: CDR1 SQVTM, CDR2 ANQGSEA. The CDR3 is CSVGTGNQPQHF. The CDR3 DNA is TGCAGCGTTGGGACAGGTAATCAGCCCCAGCATTTT.

CDR3 sequence reads: CASSFGRDNEQFF. CDR3 nucleotide sequence: TGTGCCAGCAGCTTTGGGCGGGACAATGAGCAGTTCTTC. The chain uses TRBV4-2 and TRBJ2-1; D is perhaps TRBD2 (5 bases). V was pared by 5 bases and J by 5 bases, with 10 bases between. The CDR3 length is 13 residues. Germline V gives CDR1 LGHNA, CDR2 YNFKEQ.

The gene calls are TRBV5-4 and TRBJ2-7, with D possibly matching TRBD2 (5 bases). The germline V gene encodes CDR1 SGHNT and CDR2 YYREEE (reference sequence). The germline V and J ends were trimmed by 0 bases and 0 bases, with 10 bases remaining between them. The CDR3 consists of 15 residues. The CDR3 sequence: CASSLVGTSSYEQYF. The CDR3 nucleotides read TGTGCCAGCAGCTTGGTAGGTACTAGCTCCTACGAGCAGTACTTC.

The table lists this clone with a few counts. The CDR3 DNA follows: TGCGCCAGCAGCTTGGACGGTCTGAACACTGAAGCTTTCTTT. Translating it yields CASSLDGLNTEAFF. V is TRBV5-1 and J is TRBJ1-1; D gene unclear. With 0 bases removed from V and 0 bases from J, the gap between germline ends came to 6 bases. CDR3 length: 14 residues. In germline, CDR1 is SGHRS, CDR2 YFSETQ.

This chain links TRBV7-6 with TRBJ1-6; 7 bases are shared with TRBD1. The CDR3 covers 14 residues. Germline loops: CDR1 SGHVS, CDR2 FNYEAQ. With V trimmed by 5 bases and J by 8 bases, 6 bases remained unmatched. In nucleotides, the CDR3 is TGTGCCAGCAGCCTAAGACAGGGCGATTCACCCCTCCACTTT. This encodes CASSLRQGDSPLHF.

This clone was observed a handful of times. This chain uses TRBV14 with TRBJ1-3, with D possibly matching TRBD1 (5 bases). The germline CDR1 and CDR2 sequences are SGHDN and FVKESK. This CDR3 region has 16 residues. The V gene lost 2 bases and the J gene lost 2 bases, with 13 bases spanning the gap. The CDR3 protein is CASSQPGEGPGNTIYF. Written as DNA, the CDR3 is TGTGCCAGCAGCCAACCCGGGGAGGGGCCTGGAAACACCATATATTTT.

This chain uses TRBV6-6 with TRBJ2-1; 7 bases are a match to TRBD1. The germline gives CDR1 MNHNY, CDR2 SVGAGI (reference sequence). V lost 0 bases, J lost 10 bases, and 6 bases stayed unmatched. The CDR3 totals 14 residues. DNA for the CDR3: TGTGCCAGCAGTTACTCACTAAGGGGGCGAGAGCAGTTCTTC. This encodes CASSYSLRGREQFF.

This clone was observed a few times. The genes are TRBV5-1 and TRBJ2-7; 7 bases are shared with TRBD1. Germline V gene sequence: CDR1 SGHRS, CDR2 YFSETQ. The length of the CDR3 is 16 residues. Trimming cost V 0 bases and J 3 bases; bases outside gene matches: 9. The DNA of the CDR3 is TGCGCCAGCAGCTTGGGACAGGGAAGTTCCGGCTACGAGCAGTACTTC. Protein sequence: CASSLGQGSSGYEQYF.

The chain couples TRBV11-2 to TRBJ2-7; 8 bases map to TRBD1. The junction had 7 bases not matched to a gene; V was cut back by 6 bases and J by 0 bases. The CDR3 contains 15 residues. Germline lookup yields CDR1 SGHAT and CDR2 FQNNGV. The CDR3 DNA follows: TGTGCCAGCAGACGTCGACAGGGGAGCTCCTACGAGCAGTACTTC. Amino acids: CASRRRQGSSYEQYF.